This is a list of T cell receptor beta chains from one sample in a study of T cell repertoires in cytomegalovirus infection. MiXCR was run by TCRdb on the reads, yielding one entry per CDR3 protein. The table records about 260,000 distinct CDR3 sequences, roughly 13% of them present only once. The source material was PBMCs. These TCRs come from a human donor in good health (CMV status not recorded). Some clones in this sample may be carry-over from other donors' samples. Both conserved end residues are part of each CDR3. Fields, in order: clone size, J gene, D gene, V gene, CDR3 protein, CDR3 DNA. The D gene is left open where the match is weak. The size entry is marked missing in some rows and otherwise reads once, few, many or a size class.

many TRBJ2-7 TRBD1 TRBV11-2 CASSGAGTAYEQYF TGTGCCAGCAGCGGAGCCGGGACAGCCTACGAGCAGTACTTC
many TRBJ2-1 NA TRBV7-2 CASSRSSGTTYNEQFF TGTGCCAGCAGCCGTAGTTCAGGCACGACCTACAATGAGCAGTTCTTC
NA TRBJ1-5 TRBD1 TRBV2 CASIMSRGLDQPQHF TGTGCCAGCATAATGAGCAGGGGGTTAGATCAGCCCCAGCATTTT
few TRBJ2-3 TRBD2 TRBV12-3/TRBV12-4 CASSLGGGPQDTQYF TGTGCCAGCAGTTTAGGGGGAGGGCCTCAAGATACGCAGTATTTT
many TRBJ1-1 NA TRBV11-2 CASSLEYRLEAFF TGTGCCAGCAGCTTAGAATACAGACTTGAAGCTTTCTTT
many TRBJ2-3 TRBD2 TRBV7-6 CASSLARSSGSSQYF TGTGCCAGCAGCTTGGCCCGATCTAGCGGGAGTTCGCAGTATTTT
NA TRBJ2-2 TRBD1 TRBV20-1 CSARPAGRTGGQYNTGELFF TGCAGTGCTAGGCCCGCTGGACGGACAGGGGGCCAATATAACACCGGGGAGCTGTTTTTT
NA TRBJ2-4 TRBD1 TRBV20-1 CSARQPGQGRVIQYF TGCAGTGCTAGACAGCCGGGACAGGGAAGAGTTATTCAGTACTTC
many TRBJ2-4 NA TRBV6-2/TRBV6-3 CASSPPRRVLDIQYF TGTGCCAGCAGCCCCCCCCGTAGGGTTTTGGACATTCAGTACTTC
NA TRBJ1-1 NA TRBV7-9 CASSLATATEAFF TGTGCCAGCAGCTTAGCGACAGCCACTGAAGCTTTCTTT
many TRBJ1-2 TRBD1 TRBV7-8 CASSLGQGGNYGYTF TGTGCCAGCAGCCTGGGACAGGGTGGGAACTATGGCTACACCTTC
few TRBJ2-3 NA TRBV9 CASSDAGQEYF TGTGCCAGCAGCGACGCGGGGCAGGAGTATTTT
few TRBJ2-3 NA TRBV20-1 CSAKADRTDTQYF TGCAGTGCCAAAGCGGACCGCACAGATACGCAGTATTTT
many TRBJ2-2 TRBD2 TRBV6-2/TRBV6-3 CASSYPRLATAGELFF TGTGCCAGCAGTTACCCGCGACTAGCTACGGCCGGGGAGCTGTTTTTT
many TRBJ2-3 TRBD2 TRBV7-2 CASSLVGTSVDTQYF TGTGCCAGCAGCTTAGTCGGGACTAGCGTAGATACGCAGTATTTT
many TRBJ2-7 TRBD2 TRBV7-2 CASSSTSVYEQYF TGTGCCAGCAGCTCCACTAGCGTCTACGAGCAGTACTTC
few TRBJ2-7 NA TRBV7-6 CASSLGFGGGGEQYF TGTGCCAGCAGCTTAGGGTTCGGCGGTGGGGGCGAGCAGTACTTC
many TRBJ2-3 NA TRBV6-6 CASSYKSGTDTQYF TGTGCCAGCAGTTACAAGAGCGGGACAGATACGCAGTATTTT
many TRBJ2-3 TRBD1 TRBV25-1 CASSRTGALTDTQYF TGTGCCAGCAGTCGGACAGGGGCCCTCACAGATACGCAGTATTTT
few TRBJ1-1 NA TRBV5-4 CASSLDGESTEAFF TGTGCCAGCAGCTTGGATGGGGAGAGCACTGAAGCTTTCTTT
NA TRBJ1-2 NA TRBV19 CASSIMTGGMDGYTF TGTGCCAGTAGTATCATGACAGGCGGAATGGATGGCTACACCTTC
many TRBJ2-5 NA TRBV7-3 CASSFSSGTQYF TGTGCCAGCAGCTTCTCAAGTGGGACCCAGTACTTC
many TRBJ2-7 NA TRBV12-3/TRBV12-4 CASSLQAYEQYF TGTGCCAGCAGTTTGCAGGCATACGAGCAGTACTTC
NA TRBJ2-1 NA TRBV10-3 CAISEHTRARSYNEQFF TGTGCCATCAGTGAACACACAAGGGCCCGATCCTACAATGAGCAGTTCTTC
many TRBJ2-7 NA TRBV28 CASSDGRTYEQYF TGTGCCAGCAGTGACGGGAGAACTTACGAGCAGTACTTC
NA TRBJ1-1 TRBD1 TRBV5-6 CASSLAGGQGRRDTEAFF TGTGCCAGCAGCTTGGCCGGGGGACAGGGTAGGAGGGACACTGAAGCTTTCTTT
few TRBJ2-1 NA TRBV20-1 CSARDLENEQFF TGCAGTGCTAGAGATCTCGAGAATGAGCAGTTCTTC
NA TRBJ2-4 TRBD2 TRBV5-6 CASSFGGTSAKNIQYF TGTGCCAGCAGCTTCGGGGGGACCTCAGCCAAAAACATTCAGTACTTC
few TRBJ1-4 NA TRBV3-1 CASSQSGEKLFF TGTGCCAGCAGCCAAAGTGGTGAAAAACTGTTTTTT
NA TRBJ2-3 NA TRBV20-1 CSARVVAADTQYF TGCAGTGCTAGGGTGGTAGCGGCAGATACGCAGTATTTT
few TRBJ1-4 NA TRBV28 CASSLINEKLFF TGTGCCAGCAGTTTGATCAATGAAAAACTGTTTTTT
many TRBJ1-1 NA TRBV6-1 CASSDSWTEAFF TGTGCCAGCAGTGACAGCTGGACTGAAGCTTTCTTT
few TRBJ1-5 NA TRBV18 CASSPFSAGNQPQHF TGTGCCAGCTCACCATTTTCGGCGGGCAATCAGCCCCAGCATTTT
NA TRBJ2-1 TRBD2 TRBV6-4 CASSPGLADTMNEQFF TGTGCCAGCAGCCCGGGACTAGCGGATACCATGAATGAGCAGTTCTTC
once TRBJ1-1 NA TRBV12-3/TRBV12-4 CASSLEAGLTEAFF TGTGCCAGCAGTTTAGAGGCAGGGCTTACTGAAGCTTTCTTT
NA TRBJ1-2 NA TRBV7-2 CASAVGPSVTGYTF TGTGCCAGCGCGGTAGGCCCCTCAGTTACCGGCTACACCTTC
NA TRBJ1-3 TRBD1 TRBV28 CASSLRQGRGNTIYF TGTGCCAGCAGTTTGAGACAGGGGAGGGGAAACACCATATATTTT
few TRBJ2-7 TRBD1 TRBV7-2 CASSRSATGFYEQYF TGTGCCAGCAGTAGATCGGCGACAGGGTTCTACGAGCAGTACTTC
many TRBJ2-3 NA TRBV20-1 CSASALLFTDTQYF TGCAGTGCTAGTGCGCTATTATTCACAGATACGCAGTATTTT
NA TRBJ1-5 TRBD1 TRBV28 CASTLKGTGNQTQHF TGTGCCAGCACCCTTAAAGGGACAGGGAATCAGACCCAGCATTTT
NA TRBJ2-1 NA TRBV7-9 CASSLVIGQTYNEQFF TGTGCCAGCAGCTTAGTGATCGGACAGACCTACAATGAGCAGTTCTTC
NA TRBJ1-2 TRBD1 TRBV28 CASSSGTGAWYGYTF TGTGCCAGCAGTTCCGGGACAGGGGCGTGGTATGGCTACACCTTC
NA TRBJ1-1 NA TRBV6-2/TRBV6-3 CASQTSGGRTEAFF TGTGCCAGCCAGACATCCGGGGGGCGGACTGAAGCTTTCTTT
NA TRBJ2-3 NA TRBV5-1 CASSFSGWPDTQYF TGCGCCAGCAGCTTCTCGGGATGGCCAGATACGCAGTATTTT
many TRBJ1-1 TRBD1 TRBV6-5 CASSFGTGGSRAEAFF TGTGCCAGCAGTTTCGGAACAGGGGGCTCCCGAGCGGAAGCTTTCTTT
few TRBJ2-7 NA TRBV12-3/TRBV12-4 CASSLEGRQYF TGTGCCAGCAGTTTAGAGGGGAGGCAGTACTTC
few TRBJ1-1 NA TRBV4-3 CASTRKAEAFF TGCGCCAGCACCCGAAAAGCTGAAGCTTTCTTT
few TRBJ2-1 NA TRBV6-1 CASSDFDTDNEQFF TGTGCCAGCAGTGATTTCGACACCGACAATGAGCAGTTCTTC
NA TRBJ2-1 NA TRBV19 CASSRGRGSYNEQFF TGTGCCAGTAGTAGGGGACGGGGCTCCTACAATGAGCAGTTCTTC
NA TRBJ2-1 TRBD2 TRBV12-3/TRBV12-4 CASSLYGLADRLIF TGTGCCAGCAGTCTATACGGACTAGCGGACCGATTAATCTTC
NA TRBJ1-2 NA TRBV5-4 CASSLAGRQGNYGYTF TGTGCCAGCAGCTTGGCCGGAAGGCAGGGGAACTATGGCTACACCTTC
many TRBJ1-4 TRBD1 TRBV19 CASSSTTGKKEKLFF TGTGCCAGTAGTTCTACGACAGGGAAAAAAGAAAAACTGTTTTTT